This TCR beta chain was obtained from a study of blood T cell repertoires in COVID-19. The CDR3 contains 11 residues. V gave up 11 bases and J gave up 10 bases; unmatched junction bases: 8. Germline loops: CDR1 SEHNR, CDR2 FQNEAQ (reference sequence). This clone was seen a few times. TCRdb's table, derived via immunoSEQ multiplex PCR, lists solely in-frame clones and lacks some. The data contain about 190,000 clones, 70% to 85% of them singletons. The sequenced sample was peripheral blood. This chain uses TRBV7-9 with TRBJ2-1; 7 nucleotides match TRBD2. The source of this sequence is a man aged 45-65 years who had recovered from COVID-19. The CDR3 reads CAWEGGLEQFF. The CDR3 DNA is TGTGCCTGGGAGGGCGGGCTAGAGCAGTTCTTC.